These 6 T cell receptor beta chains were sequenced from one sample in a study of Graves' ophthalmopathy and Graves' hyperthyroidism. RNA served as the template for amplifying TCR beta CDR3 regions. First-round RT-PCR employed HTBI primers, with a second-round multiplex PCR after it. TCRdb independently ran MiXCR on the multiplex PCR reads; one entry per CDR3 protein. The table records roughly 700,000 distinct CDR3 sequences, approximately 40% of them present only once. The sequenced sample consisted of peripheral blood. The receptors were gathered from an adult man with Graves' ophthalmopathy.

This chain uses TRBV20-1 with TRBJ2-5; TRBD2 is a possible D gene (5 bases). The CDR3 extends over 13 amino acids. Trimming left V 1 base short and J 5 bases short, with 11 bases between. Per the germline V gene, CDR1 is DFQATT and CDR2 is SNEGSKA (reference sequence). DNA for the CDR3: TGCAGTGCTAGAGCCGGGGTGAGGGAGACCCAGTACTTC. This sequence encodes CSARAGVRETQYF.

About this clonotype itself: One end of the junction fails to match germline, which may point to a read error. J is TRBJ1-1 and V is TRBV9; D unresolved. Germline V lookup: CDR1 SGDLS, CDR2 YYNGEE. The CDR3 contains 15 residues. CDR3 coding DNA: TGCGCCAGTTCAGACCCCTATAATGAGATCGGCGAAGCTTTCTTT. It specifies CASSDPYNEIGEAFF.

This clonotype was seen a few times. This chain uses TRBV19 with TRBJ1-1; the match to TRBD1 covers 8 bases. This CDR3 spans 14 amino acids. Germline CDR1 is LNHDA and CDR2 is SQIVND (reference sequence). V dropped 9 bases and J dropped 0; count of bases not matched to a gene: 6. The CDR3 reads CASRTGLMNTEAFF. Here the CDR3 DNA reads TGTGCCAGCCGGACAGGGCTAATGAACACTGAAGCTTTCTTT. The whole variable domain, remainder taken from reference TRBV19 and TRBJ1-1, is DGGITQSPKYLFRKEGQNVTLSCEQNLNHDAMYWYRQDPGQGLRLIYYSQIVNDFQKGDIAEGYSVSREKKESFPLTVTSAQKNPTAFYLCASRTGLMNTEAFFGQGTRLTVV.

This chain uses TRBV10-3 with TRBJ2-2; 7 nucleotides match TRBD2. The CDR3 consists of 16 residues. V dropped 2 bases and J dropped 2; count of bases not matched to a gene: 5. Germline CDR1 ENHRY, CDR2 SYGVKD. CDR3 sequence reads: CAISEASGLNTGELFF. In DNA, the CDR3 is TGTGCCATCAGTGAGGCTAGCGGATTAAACACCGGGGAGCTGTTTTTT.

A single count supports this clonotype. The chain uses TRBV7-9 and TRBJ2-6; 7 bases align to TRBD2. The CDR3 length is 19 residues. Germline CDR1 is SEHNR and CDR2 is FQNEAQ (reference sequence). After removal of 8 bases from V and 0 bases from J, the junction contained 16 bases not matched to a gene. The DNA of the CDR3 is TGTGCCAGCTCACCCCTTCTAGCGGCGAAATCCTCTGGGGCCAACGTCCTGACTTTC. Encoded protein: CASSPLLAAKSSGANVLTF.

A note on this clonotype: This may come from a read error, since a much larger clone is one base off. The gene calls are TRBV29-1 and TRBJ1-2, with D possibly matching TRBD1 (6 bases). The germline V gene encodes CDR1 SQVTM and CDR2 ANQGSEA. V gave up 7 bases and J gave up 8 bases, with 14 bases separating them. CDR3 length: 11 residues. In nucleotides, the CDR3 is TGCAGCGCGGGGGCCCTATCAGGCTACACCTTC. Amino acids: CSAGALSGYTF.